The 25 T cell receptor beta chains below come from one sample, sequenced in a study of shared clonotypes between healthy human individuals. Only in-frame clones appear in the TCRdb table, and some are missing; sequencing was by immunoSEQ multiplex PCR. This repertoire shows a few hundred thousand clones, just over 75% found once; its top ten account for 12%. The sequenced sample consisted of PBMCs. These receptor sequences come from a woman in her thirties or forties in good health. Some clones in this sample may be carry-over from other donors' samples.

The V call is TRBV28, the J call TRBJ2-7, with 9 bases identical to TRBD1. V trimming: 6 bases; J trimming: 2 bases; junction bases outside the gene matches: 11. The CDR3 consists of 16 residues. Germline CDR1 is MDHEN and CDR2 is SYDVKM. CDR3 sequence: CASSEAPGTGTYEQYF. CDR3 DNA: TGTGCCAGCAGCGAAGCCCCCGGGACAGGGACCTACGAGCAGTACTTC.

The V call is TRBV5-1, the J call TRBJ2-2; possible D gene TRBD2, 5 bases. Looked up from germline, CDR1 is SGHRS and CDR2 is YFSETQ. Trimming took off 4 bases at V and 0 bases at J, with 13 bases between the two ends. CDR3 size: 16 residues. DNA of the CDR3: TGCGCCAGCAGCCGCGACCCTAGCACGAACACCGGGGAGCTGTTTTTT. It is translated as CASSRDPSTNTGELFF.

The V call is TRBV5-1, the J call TRBJ2-7; D may be TRBD2 (6 bases). Germline assignment: CDR1 SGHRS and CDR2 YFSETQ. V gave up 2 bases and J gave up 5 bases, with 11 bases separating them. This CDR3 spans 13 amino acids. The CDR3 spells CASSLIREDEQYF. CDR3 DNA sequence: TGCGCCAGCAGCTTAATCAGGGAGGACGAGCAGTACTTC.

This clone came up a few times. The genes are TRBV5-1 and TRBJ1-1; D remains ambiguous. Germline V lookup: CDR1 SGHRS, CDR2 YFSETQ. This CDR3 contains 15 residues. Trimming removed 0 bases from V and 1 base from J, with 10 bases in between. The CDR3 sequence is CASSLEGRGNTEAFF. In DNA, the CDR3 is TGCGCCAGCAGCTTGGAGGGCAGAGGGAACACTGAAGCTTTCTTT. The whole variable domain, remainder taken from reference TRBV5-1 and TRBJ1-1, is KAGVTQTPRYLIKTRGQQVTLSCSPISGHRSVSWYQQTPGQGLQFLFEYFSETQRNKGNFPGRFSGRQFSNSRSEMNVSTLELGDSALYLCASSLEGRGNTEAFFGQGTRLTVV.

This rearrangement joins TRBV9 to TRBJ1-2; the D is unclear. This CDR3 has 12 amino acids. Germline lookup yields CDR1 SGDLS and CDR2 YYNGEE. The V end was cut by 3 bases, the J end by 0 bases, with 3 bases between. The CDR3 protein is CASSASNYGYTF. The CDR3 nucleotides are TGTGCCAGCAGCGCCTCTAACTATGGCTACACCTTC.

V is TRBV6-4 and J is TRBJ1-1; tentatively, D is TRBD1 (5 bases). Trimming pared 0 bases from V and 5 bases from J, leaving 10 bases between. Germline V gives CDR1 MRHNA, CDR2 SNTAGT. This CDR3 has 14 residues. As DNA, the CDR3 is TGTGCCAGCAGTGACTCGGGGGTGCAGACTGAAGCTTTCTTT. This sequence encodes CASSDSGVQTEAFF.

The rearrangement joins TRBV5-1 to TRBJ2-4, with D possibly TRBD1 on 7 matching bases. V gave up 7 bases and J gave up 8 bases, with 19 bases separating them. CDR3 length: 14 residues. Germline lookup yields CDR1 SGHRS and CDR2 YFSETQ. The CDR3 sequence is CASAPMAGTDIQYF. The CDR3 coding sequence is TGCGCCAGCGCGCCAATGGCGGGGACAGACATTCAGTACTTC.

The genes are TRBV9 and TRBJ2-7; a possible D gene is TRBD1 (7 bases). The CDR3 is 14 amino acids. Trimming left V 1 base short and J 4 bases short, with 12 bases between. Germline V gives CDR1 SGDLS, CDR2 YYNGEE. The CDR3 sequence: CASSVSAGGYEQYF. The DNA of the CDR3 is TGTGCCAGCAGCGTATCGGCAGGGGGGTACGAGCAGTACTTC.

This clone was recorded only once. The chain joins TRBV5-6 to TRBJ1-1, with D unclear. V was cut by 3 bases and J by 8 bases, with 17 bases left in between. The CDR3 totals 14 residues. Germline V gene data show CDR1 as SGHDT and CDR2 as YYEEEE. CDR3 DNA: TGTGCCAGCAGCTCTAACACCAGACCCGCCGAAGCTTTCTTT. Amino acid sequence: CASSSNTRPAEAFF.

CDR3 DNA sequence: TGTGCCTGGACCGTGAATGCTAACACTGAAGCTTTCTTT. It encodes CAWTVNANTEAFF. The chain has TRBV30 and TRBJ1-1; D remains unclear. Per germline, CDR1 GTSNPN and CDR2 SVGIG (reference sequence). V lost 4 bases, J lost 2 bases, and 11 bases lay in between. The CDR3 length is 13 residues.

J is TRBJ2-7 and V is TRBV5-6; 7 positions agree with TRBD2. This CDR3 contains 14 residues. Trimming cost V 3 bases and J 5 bases; bases outside gene matches: 8. Germline V gene lookup returns CDR1 SGHDT and CDR2 YYEEEE. The CDR3 nucleotides are TGTGCCAGCAGCTCACGCGGGAGAGTCAACGAGCAGTACTTC. This codes for CASSSRGRVNEQYF.

The chain links TRBV9 to TRBJ2-1; 7 nucleotides line up with TRBD2. Germline CDR1 reads SGDLS; CDR2 reads YYNGEE. The CDR3 covers 15 residues. The trim removed 0 bases at V and 4 bases at J, leaving 4 bases unmatched. The CDR3 bases are TGTGCCAGCAGCGTAGGGGCAGCGGGGTACAATGAGCAGTTCTTC. Translating it yields CASSVGAAGYNEQFF. The full variable domain, its missing parts supplied by reference TRBV9 and TRBJ2-1, is DSGVTQTPKHLITATGQRVTLRCSPRSGDLSVYWYQQSLDQGLQFLIQYYNGEERAKGNILERFSAQQFPDLHSELNLSSLELGDSALYFCASSVGAAGYNEQFFGPGTRLTVL.

J is TRBJ2-5 and V is TRBV18; TRBD1 agrees at 10 bases. The CDR3 runs to 13 residues. V was clipped by 7 bases and J by 14 bases; unmatched bases: 13. CDR1 is KGHSH and CDR2 is LQKENI in the germline V gene. The chain's CDR3 is CASFPGTGAAPYF. The CDR3 region has the DNA TGTGCCAGCTTCCCTGGGACAGGGGCCGCCCCCTACTTC.

The genes are TRBV20-1 and TRBJ1-1; no firm D call. The CDR3 sequence is 11 residues long. Deletions cut 5 bases from V and 4 bases from J, with 8 bases between. The V gene's germline CDR1 is DFQATT and CDR2 SNEGSKA (reference sequence). In DNA, the CDR3 is TGCAGTGCTTATCGGGTCACTGAAGCTTTCTTT. As protein: CSAYRVTEAFF.

The J gene is TRBJ2-1, the V gene TRBV5-4; no firm D call. From germline, CDR1 is SGHNT and CDR2 YYREEE (reference sequence). Deletions cut 0 bases from V and 8 bases from J, with 15 bases between. The CDR3 has 15 residues. In nucleotides, the CDR3 is TGTGCCAGCAGCTTGGCTCCTAGTATGGTAGATGAGCAGTTCTTC. It yields the protein CASSLAPSMVDEQFF. Based on the CDR3 plus reference TRBV5-4 and TRBJ2-1, the full variable domain is ETGVTQSPTHLIKTRGQQVTLRCSSQSGHNTVSWYQQALGQGPQFIFQYYREEENGRGNFPPRFSGLQFPNYSSELNVNALELDDSALYLCASSLAPSMVDEQFFGPGTRLTVL.

The CDR3 region is CASTGIAAEEGGEQFF. Written as DNA, the CDR3 is TGTGCCAGCACTGGAATTGCGGCGGAGGAGGGTGGTGAGCAGTTCTTC. V is TRBV7-2 and J is TRBJ2-1; possibly TRBD2 for D (6 bases). Germline CDR1 is SGHTA and CDR2 is FQGNSA. V was trimmed by 7 bases and J by 9 bases, leaving 25 bases between them. This CDR3 has 16 amino acids.

This chain joins TRBV28 and TRBJ1-5; tentatively, D is TRBD1 (6 bases). The CDR3 contains 14 residues. The ends were cut back, 5 bases at V and 6 bases at J, with 14 bases in the middle. Germline V gene lookup returns CDR1 MDHEN and CDR2 SYDVKM. The CDR3 DNA sequence: TGTGCCAGCAGTCCTACAGGGTTCGGTCAGCCCCAGCATTTT. This sequence encodes CASSPTGFGQPQHF. Full variable domain (rest looked up from reference TRBV28 and TRBJ1-5): DVKVTQSSRYLVKRTGEKVFLECVQDMDHENMFWYRQDPGLGLRLIYFSYDVKMKEKGDIPEGYSVSREKKERFSLILESASTNQTSMYLCASSPTGFGQPQHFGDGTRLSIL.

The CDR3 loop reads CASSHVGQGDGYTF. The CDR3 nucleotides read TGTGCCAGCAGCCATGTAGGACAGGGGGATGGCTACACCTTC. The chain is built from TRBV4-2 and TRBJ1-2, with 10 bases fitting TRBD1. Trimming cost V 3 bases and J 6 bases; bases outside gene matches: 4. The CDR3 totals 14 residues. Germline CDR1 is LGHNA and CDR2 is YNFKEQ.

The chain combines TRBV5-1 with TRBJ2-5, with no clear D. Germline lookup yields CDR1 SGHRS and CDR2 YFSETQ. The length of the CDR3 is 14 residues. V lost 1 base, J lost 1 base, and 8 bases lay in between. The CDR3 protein is CASSLRSIQETQYF. The CDR3 nucleotides read TGCGCCAGCAGCTTGCGGAGCATCCAAGAGACCCAGTACTTC.

This chain uses TRBV5-5 with TRBJ2-1; tentatively, D is TRBD1 (6 bases). Trimming left V 3 bases short and J 2 bases short, with 9 bases between. Germline V gene lookup returns CDR1 SGHKS and CDR2 YYEKEE (reference sequence). The CDR3 consists of 14 residues. Here the CDR3 reads CASSSGTTYNEQFF. The CDR3 DNA reads as TGTGCCAGCAGCTCAGGGACAACCTACAATGAGCAGTTCTTC. The full variable domain, its missing parts supplied by reference TRBV5-5 and TRBJ2-1, is DAGVTQSPTHLIKTRGQQVTLRCSPISGHKSVSWYQQVLGQGPQFIFQYYEKEERGRGNFPDRFSARQFPNYSSELNVNALLLGDSALYLCASSSGTTYNEQFFGPGTRLTVL.

The chain employs TRBV28 and TRBJ2-1; D not resolved. V lost 7 bases to trimming and J lost 1 base, with 2 bases between them. In germline, CDR1 is MDHEN, CDR2 SYDVKM. The CDR3 runs to 11 residues. The CDR3 sequence is CASMSYNEQFF. The CDR3 nucleotides are TGTGCCAGCATGTCCTACAATGAGCAGTTCTTC.

The sample holds many counts of this clone. Other DNA sequences within the sample encode an identical CDR3. V gene TRBV6-5 combines with J gene TRBJ1-4, with 8 bases aligning to TRBD1. CDR1 is MNHEY, CDR2 SVGAGI, per germline. The J segment lost 8 bases and the V segment lost 6 bases, leaving 8 bases of the junction unmatched. This CDR3 region has 14 residues. The CDR3 region is CASSRGQGGEKLFF. The CDR3 DNA follows: TGTGCCAGCAGCCGAGGACAGGGAGGGGAAAAACTGTTTTTT.

The rearrangement links TRBV6-5 to TRBJ1-1; tentative D call: TRBD1 (5 bases). Trimming shortened V by 7 bases and J by 1 base, and 16 bases separated the two germline ends. This CDR3 comprises 15 residues. The germline CDR1 and CDR2 sequences are MNHEY and SVGAGI. The DNA of the CDR3 is TGTGCCAGCACCCCCTCACCAGGGCGGAACACTGAAGCTTTCTTT. It specifies CASTPSPGRNTEAFF.

The V and J genes are TRBV7-7 and TRBJ2-5; TRBD1 or TRBD2 may be the D gene (7 bases each). Germline-derived CDR1 and CDR2 are SSHAT and FNYEAQ (reference sequence). This CDR3 has 15 amino acids. V lost 3 bases, J lost 1 base, and 12 bases lay in between. In nucleotides, the CDR3 is TGTGCCAGCAGCTTGGGAGGGACAGCCCAAGAGACCCAGTACTTC. Protein: CASSLGGTAQETQYF.

The genes are TRBV9 and TRBJ2-1; D is perhaps TRBD1 or TRBD2 (5 bases each). Trimming pared 7 bases from V and 0 bases from J, leaving 14 bases between. Germline CDR1 and CDR2: SGDLS and YYNGEE. This CDR3 is 15 amino acids long. The CDR3 spells CASDRGDSSYNEQFF. CDR3 DNA: TGTGCCAGCGACAGAGGGGATAGCTCCTACAATGAGCAGTTCTTC. Drawing the rest from reference TRBV9 and TRBJ2-1, the complete variable domain is DSGVTQTPKHLITATGQRVTLRCSPRSGDLSVYWYQQSLDQGLQFLIQYYNGEERAKGNILERFSAQQFPDLHSELNLSSLELGDSALYFCASDRGDSSYNEQFFGPGTRLTVL.